What follows is one T cell receptor beta chain and its context. This sample stems from a study of blood T cell repertoires in COVID-19. About the study: The United States, Italy and Spain were the sources of the acute and convalescent COVID-19 samples. Nucleic acid was either cDNA or gDNA, and it came from T cells, B-cell-depleted T cells, or PBMCs.

Germline values: CDR1 GTSNPN, CDR2 SVGIG (reference sequence). Trimming took off 3 bases at V and 5 bases at J, with 7 bases between the two ends. This CDR3 spans 11 amino acids. Under the authors' procedure: Estimates of nucleated cell counts were drawn from the amplification of reference gene primers. Data came from immunoSEQ multiplex PCR; TCRdb stores just in-frame clones and leaves some out. For V, J and clone size, that table is used; D and trimming come from the DNA. The sample has more than 150,000 clones, roughly 81% seen once. The TCR comes from a woman older than 75 with COVID-19, enrolled during active disease. The genes are TRBV30 and TRBJ1-2; the D is unclear. Sequences were obtained from peripheral blood. For the CDR3, the DNA is TGTGCCTGGAGCGCCGGGTATGGCTACACCTTC. Its protein is CAWSAGYGYTF.